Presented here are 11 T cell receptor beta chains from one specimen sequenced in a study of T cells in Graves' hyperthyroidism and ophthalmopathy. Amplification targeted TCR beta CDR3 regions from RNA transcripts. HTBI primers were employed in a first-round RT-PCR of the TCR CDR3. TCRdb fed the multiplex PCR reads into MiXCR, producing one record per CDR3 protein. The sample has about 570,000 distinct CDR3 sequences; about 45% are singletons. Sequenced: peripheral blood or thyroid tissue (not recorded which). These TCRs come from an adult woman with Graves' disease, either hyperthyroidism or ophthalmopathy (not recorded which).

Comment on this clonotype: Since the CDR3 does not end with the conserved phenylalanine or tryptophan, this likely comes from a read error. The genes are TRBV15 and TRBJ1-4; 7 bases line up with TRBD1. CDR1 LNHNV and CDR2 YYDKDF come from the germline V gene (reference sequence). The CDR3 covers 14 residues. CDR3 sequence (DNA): TGTGCGACTAAAAGACAGGGAGGGAGTGAAAAACTGTTTTCT. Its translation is CATKRQGGSEKLFS.

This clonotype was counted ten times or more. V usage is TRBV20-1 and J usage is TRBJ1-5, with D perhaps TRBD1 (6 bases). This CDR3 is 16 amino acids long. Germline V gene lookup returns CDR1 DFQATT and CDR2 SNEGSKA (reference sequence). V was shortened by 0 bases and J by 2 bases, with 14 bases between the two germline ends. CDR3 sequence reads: CSARDGTRGGNQPQHF. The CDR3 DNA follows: TGCAGTGCTAGAGATGGGACACGAGGAGGCAATCAGCCCCAGCATTTT.

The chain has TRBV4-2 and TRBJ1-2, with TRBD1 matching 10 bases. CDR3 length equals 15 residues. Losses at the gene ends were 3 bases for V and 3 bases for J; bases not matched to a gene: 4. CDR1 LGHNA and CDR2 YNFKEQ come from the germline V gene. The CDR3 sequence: CASSHVTGGDYGYTF. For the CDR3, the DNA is TGTGCCAGCAGCCATGTGACAGGGGGCGACTATGGCTACACCTTC.

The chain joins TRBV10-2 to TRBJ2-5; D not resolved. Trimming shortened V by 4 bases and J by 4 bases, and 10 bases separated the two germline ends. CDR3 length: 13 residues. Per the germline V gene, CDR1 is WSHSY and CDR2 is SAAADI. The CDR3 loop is CASSVMRRETQYF. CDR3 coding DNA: TGCGCCAGCAGTGTAATGCGAAGAGAGACCCAGTACTTC.

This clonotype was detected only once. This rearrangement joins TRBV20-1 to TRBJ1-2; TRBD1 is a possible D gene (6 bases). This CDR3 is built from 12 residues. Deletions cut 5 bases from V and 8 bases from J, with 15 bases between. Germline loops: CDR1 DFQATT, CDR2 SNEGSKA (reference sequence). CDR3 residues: CSAPDSSGGYTF. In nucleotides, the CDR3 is TGCAGTGCTCCGGACAGCTCGGGGGGCTACACCTTC.

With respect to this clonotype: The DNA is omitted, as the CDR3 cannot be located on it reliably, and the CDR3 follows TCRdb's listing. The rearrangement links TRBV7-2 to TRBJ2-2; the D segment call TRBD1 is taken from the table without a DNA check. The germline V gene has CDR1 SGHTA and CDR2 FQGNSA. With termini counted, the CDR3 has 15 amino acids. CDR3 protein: CASSFTGQSPGSCFF.

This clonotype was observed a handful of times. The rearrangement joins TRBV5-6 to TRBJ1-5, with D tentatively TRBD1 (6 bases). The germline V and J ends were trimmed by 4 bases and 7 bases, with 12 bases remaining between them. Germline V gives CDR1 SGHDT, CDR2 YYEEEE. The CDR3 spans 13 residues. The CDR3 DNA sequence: TGTGCCAGCAGCCAACAGAGGGGGCAGCCCCAGCATTTT. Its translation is CASSQQRGQPQHF.

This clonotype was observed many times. CDR3 region: CASSQGGIYNSPLHF. The CDR3 DNA is TGCGCCAGCAGCCAAGGAGGGATCTATAATTCACCCCTCCACTTT. The chain is built from TRBV4-1 and TRBJ1-6; D is unclear. Germline-derived CDR1 and CDR2 are MGHRA and YSYEKL. The CDR3 length is 15 residues. The V end lost 1 base, the J end lost 3 bases, and 7 bases lay between the germline ends.

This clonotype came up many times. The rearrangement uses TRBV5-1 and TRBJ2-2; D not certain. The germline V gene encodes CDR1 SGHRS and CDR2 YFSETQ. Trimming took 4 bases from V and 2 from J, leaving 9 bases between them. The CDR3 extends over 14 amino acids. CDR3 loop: CASSLWDNTGELFF. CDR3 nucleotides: TGCGCCAGCAGCCTGTGGGATAACACCGGGGAGCTGTTTTTT.

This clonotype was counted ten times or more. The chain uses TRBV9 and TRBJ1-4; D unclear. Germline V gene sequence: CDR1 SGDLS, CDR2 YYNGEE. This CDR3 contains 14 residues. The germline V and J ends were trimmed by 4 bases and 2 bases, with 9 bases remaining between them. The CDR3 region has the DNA TGTGCCAGCAGCCGATCCGGGACTAATGAAAAACTGTTTTTT. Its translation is CASSRSGTNEKLFF.

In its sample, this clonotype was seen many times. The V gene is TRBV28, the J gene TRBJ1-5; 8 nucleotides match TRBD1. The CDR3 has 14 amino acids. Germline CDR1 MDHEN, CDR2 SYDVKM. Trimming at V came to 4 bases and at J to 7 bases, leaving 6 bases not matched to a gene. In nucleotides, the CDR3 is TGTGCCAGCAGTTCAACAGGGGGGCGGCAGCCCCAGCATTTT. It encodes CASSSTGGRQPQHF.